This is a list of T cell receptor beta chains from one sample in a study of blood T cell repertoires in COVID-19. TCRdb's table, derived via immunoSEQ multiplex PCR, lists solely in-frame clones and lacks some. The data hold under 250,000 clones, with roughly 87% observed a single time. Sequencing was carried out using PBMCs or T cells enriched from blood (not recorded which). The source is a woman aged 25 to 39 with acute COVID-19. Each CDR3 is given with its conserved first and last residue. A D gene is named only where the DNA matches it firmly. The size of a clone is reported for some rows only, either as once, few or many, or as a class for expanded clones.

.,15,.,TRBV27,TRBJ2-2,CASSLQTLETGELFF,TGTGCCAGCAGTTTACAGACCCTGGAGACCGGGGAGCTGTTTTTT
.,14,.,TRBV5-1,TRBJ2-3,CASSRDLNTDTQYF,TGCGCCAGCAGCCGGGACTTAAACACAGATACGCAGTATTTT
.,14,medium-sized,TRBV6-4,TRBJ2-2,CASSDAPGTGELFF,TGTGCCAGCAGTGACGCACCCGGCACCGGGGAGCTGTTTTTT
.,15,.,TRBV19,TRBJ1-5,CASSIPTLVDQPQHF,TGTGCCAGTAGTATCCCGACTCTTGTGGATCAGCCCCAGCATTTT
.,13,.,TRBV14,TRBJ1-1,CASSRETNTEAFF,TGTGCCAGCAGCCGGGAGACGAACACTGAAGCTTTCTTT
.,15,.,TRBV19,TRBJ1-5,CASSKDKLSNQPQHF,TGTGCCAGTAGTAAAGATAAGCTGAGCAATCAGCCCCAGCATTTT
.,14,.,TRBV28,TRBJ1-2,CASSFGGGGYGYTF,TGTGCCAGCAGTTTCGGGGGAGGGGGCTATGGCTACACCTTC
TRBD2,19,.,TRBV27,TRBJ2-3,CASSLGPGTSGGDRDTQYF,TGTGCCAGCAGTTTAGGTCCCGGGACTAGCGGGGGGGATAGAGATACGCAGTATTTT
TRBD1,15,.,TRBV5-1,TRBJ2-7,CASRTDRGGSYEQYF,TGCGCCAGCAGGACGGACAGGGGGGGCTCCTACGAGCAGTACTTC
.,14,.,TRBV5-4,TRBJ1-2,CASTPRPGSDGYTF,TGTGCCAGCACTCCTCGTCCAGGGTCTGATGGCTACACCTTC
.,16,.,TRBV6-6,TRBJ2-5,CASSQRLTSKAETQYF,TGTGCCAGCAGTCAACGTTTAACTAGCAAGGCGGAGACCCAGTACTTC
TRBD2,14,.,TRBV7-2,TRBJ2-1,CASSPGTSVPEQFF,TGTGCCAGCAGCCCCGGGACTAGCGTCCCTGAGCAGTTCTTC
.,14,few,TRBV7-2,TRBJ2-1,CASSLQWGLNEQFF,TGTGCCAGCAGCCTCCAGTGGGGCTTGAATGAGCAGTTCTTC
.,15,.,TRBV19,TRBJ1-3,CASSPRRDSGNTIYF,TGTGCCAGTAGTCCCCGGCGGGACTCTGGAAACACCATATATTTT
.,13,.,TRBV11-3,TRBJ1-1,CASSFTGNTEAFF,TGTGCCAGCAGCTTCACGGGGAACACTGAAGCTTTCTTT
TRBD1,14,.,TRBV5-5,TRBJ2-7,CASSSNTGAYEQYF,TGTGCCAGCAGCTCCAATACAGGGGCCTACGAGCAGTACTTC
.,15,.,TRBV5-6,TRBJ1-2,CASSFRTGEYYGYTF,TGTGCCAGCAGCTTTCGGACGGGGGAGTACTATGGCTACACCTTC
TRBD1,14,.,TRBV27,TRBJ2-7,CASSLRDRDYEQYF,TGTGCCAGCAGTTTGAGGGACAGGGACTACGAGCAGTACTTC
TRBD2,14,.,TRBV19,TRBJ2-5,CASSLAGRGETQYF,TGTGCCAGTAGTCTCGCGGGGAGGGGAGAGACCCAGTACTTC
.,16,.,TRBV6-5,TRBJ2-1,CASSYSKPPSYNEQFF,TGTGCCAGCAGTTACTCAAAGCCCCCTTCCTACAATGAGCAGTTCTTC
TRBD1,20,.,TRBV4-3,TRBJ2-6,CASSPRRDRPLSSGANVLTF,TGCGCCAGCAGCCCAAGGCGGGACAGGCCTTTAAGCTCTGGGGCCAACGTCCTGACTTTC
TRBD1,12,once,TRBV10-2,TRBJ1-1,CASSGWDSPTFF,TGCGCCAGCAGTGGCTGGGACAGTCCGACTTTCTTT
.,13,.,TRBV9,TRBJ2-2,CASNEQGFGELFF,TGTGCCAGCAACGAACAGGGTTTCGGGGAGCTGTTTTTT
TRBD2,13,.,TRBV10-2,TRBJ2-1,CASSETSGGAGFF,TGCGCCAGCAGTGAAACTAGCGGGGGGGCCGGGTTCTTC
.,15,.,TRBV19,TRBJ2-5,CASSISGTSQETQYF,TGTGCCAGTAGTATATCGGGTACTTCCCAAGAGACCCAGTACTTC
TRBD2,19,.,TRBV2,TRBJ2-1,CASSGLSGGPPGPYNEQFF,TGTGCCAGCAGTGGTTTGAGCGGGGGCCCGCCCGGACCCTACAATGAGCAGTTCTTC
TRBD2,17,.,TRBV18,TRBJ2-1,CASSPLAGGLAYNEQFF,TGTGCCAGCTCACCACTTGCGGGGGGCCTTGCCTACAATGAGCAGTTCTTC
TRBD1,15,few,TRBV4-3,TRBJ2-7,CASSRSRQGAREQYF,TGCGCCAGCAGCCGCAGCAGACAGGGGGCGCGGGAGCAGTACTTC
TRBD1,17,.,TRBV25-1,TRBJ1-5,CASSEEGTGAQNQPQHF,TGTGCCAGCAGTGAGGAGGGGACAGGGGCCCAGAATCAGCCCCAGCATTTT
.,18,.,TRBV14,TRBJ1-2,CASSQDDLRWGGGSGYTF,TGTGCCAGCAGCCAAGACGACCTTAGATGGGGGGGCGGTAGCGGCTACACCTTC
TRBD2,17,.,TRBV18,TRBJ2-3,CASSPSASGGSTDTQYF,TGTGCCAGCTCACCATCGGCTAGCGGGGGGAGCACAGATACGCAGTATTTT
TRBD1,13,.,TRBV2,TRBJ1-2,CASRTGTGDGYTF,TGTGCCAGCAGGACCGGGACAGGGGATGGCTACACCTTC
.,13,.,TRBV9,TRBJ2-5,CASSVPGQETQYF,TGTGCCAGCAGCGTACCGGGACAAGAGACCCAGTACTTC
TRBD2,16,.,TRBV13,TRBJ2-1,CASSATTSGRSNEQFF,TGTGCCAGCAGCGCTACGACTAGCGGGCGAAGCAATGAGCAGTTCTTC
.,14,once,TRBV6-5,TRBJ1-2,CASSYSEGYYGYTF,TGTGCCAGCAGTTACTCGGAGGGCTACTATGGCTACACCTTC
.,14,.,TRBV30,TRBJ2-1,CAWSEGGAGNEQFF,TGTGCCTGGAGTGAAGGGGGGGCCGGCAATGAGCAGTTCTTC
TRBD1,15,.,TRBV18,TRBJ2-7,CASSPQGQTLYEQYF,TGTGCCAGCTCACCACAGGGACAGACGTTATACGAGCAGTACTTC
.,12,.,TRBV4-1,TRBJ2-5,CASSQWGRGLNF,TGCGCCAGCAGCCAGTGGGGGCGGGGGTTGAACTTC
TRBD1,14,.,TRBV5-4,TRBJ2-5,CASSLGQLKETQYF,TGTGCCAGCAGCCTGGGACAGCTTAAAGAGACCCAGTACTTC
TRBD1,15,.,TRBV5-1,TRBJ2-2,CASSLGTGNTGELFF,TGCGCCAGCAGCTTGGGGACAGGGAACACCGGGGAGCTGTTTTTT
TRBD2,16,.,TRBV2,TRBJ2-3,CASSERLAGFTDTQYF,TGTGCCAGCAGTGAGCGACTAGCGGGGTTCACAGATACGCAGTATTTT
.,14,.,TRBV5-1,TRBJ2-7,CASSLRGGAHEQYF,TGCGCCAGCAGCTTAAGGGGGGGTGCCCACGAGCAGTACTTC
.,13,.,TRBV7-2,TRBJ1-2,CASSLDRVHGYTF,TGTGCCAGCAGCTTAGACAGGGTCCATGGCTACACCTTC
.,14,.,TRBV4-2,TRBJ2-5,CASSPRLDLETQYF,TGTGCCAGCAGCCCCCGACTAGATTTAGAGACCCAGTACTTC
TRBD2,16,.,TRBV13,TRBJ2-7,CASSLGARAGVYEQYF,TGTGCCAGCAGCTTAGGGGCGCGAGCGGGGGTTTACGAGCAGTACTTC
TRBD1,13,.,TRBV6-2/TRBV6-3,TRBJ1-1,CASSYDRGPEAFF,TGTGCCAGCAGTTACGACAGGGGGCCTGAAGCTTTCTTT
TRBD1,15,.,TRBV3-1/TRBV3-2,TRBJ1-2,CASSPFGTGIGSYTF,TGTGCCAGCAGCCCCTTCGGGACAGGGATCGGTAGCTACACCTTC
TRBD1,16,.,TRBV9,TRBJ2-3,CASSRRTGGRTDTQYF,TGTGCCAGCAGCCGGCGGACAGGGGGCAGGACAGATACGCAGTATTTT
.,16,.,TRBV7-8,TRBJ1-4,CASGKQGPLSNEKLFF,TGTGCCAGCGGAAAACAGGGACCCCTCTCTAATGAAAAACTGTTTTTT
TRBD1,16,.,TRBV27,TRBJ1-2,CASSFVGQGMDYGYTF,TGTGCCAGCAGTTTCGTGGGACAGGGGATGGACTATGGCTACACCTTC
TRBD1,15,.,TRBV19,TRBJ1-2,CASSIGQDRADGYTF,TGTGCCAGTAGTATAGGCCAGGACAGGGCGGATGGCTACACCTTC
.,14,.,TRBV27,TRBJ2-2,CASSLLADTGELFF,TGTGCCAGCAGTTTATTGGCAGACACCGGGGAGCTGTTTTTT
TRBD2,13,.,TRBV24-1,TRBJ2-3,CATSDPSGGTQYF,TGTGCCACCAGTGATCCGTCCGGGGGGACGCAGTATTTT
.,12,.,TRBV10-1,TRBJ2-7,CASSETSYEQYF,TGCGCCAGCAGTGAAACTTCCTACGAGCAGTACTTC
.,19,.,TRBV10-3,TRBJ2-1,CAISESNMLAQGFSNEQFF,TGTGCCATCAGTGAGTCGAATATGTTGGCCCAGGGTTTTAGCAATGAGCAGTTCTTC
.,11,.,TRBV20-1,TRBJ1-1,CSASYSVEAFF,TGCAGTGCTAGTTACTCTGTCGAAGCTTTCTTT
.,12,.,TRBV16,TRBJ2-1,CASSQSRTVLFF,TGTGCCAGCAGCCAATCTCGGACAGTCTTGTTCTTC
.,14,.,TRBV5-4,TRBJ1-1,CASIEAGGRTEAFF,TGTGCCAGCATCGAAGCGGGGGGCAGAACTGAAGCTTTCTTT
TRBD1,15,.,TRBV3-1/TRBV3-2,TRBJ1-2,CASSRQGLGGDGYTF,TGTGCCAGCAGCCGACAGGGGTTAGGTGGGGATGGCTACACCTTC